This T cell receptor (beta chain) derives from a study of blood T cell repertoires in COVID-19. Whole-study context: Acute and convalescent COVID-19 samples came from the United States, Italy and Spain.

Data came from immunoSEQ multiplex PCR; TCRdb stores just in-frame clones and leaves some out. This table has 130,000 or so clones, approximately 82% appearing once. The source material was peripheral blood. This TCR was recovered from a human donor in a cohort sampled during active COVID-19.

CDR3 residues: CASSQRVRTDTQYF. CDR3 DNA sequence: TGTGCCAGCAGCCAGCGAGTACGCACAGATACGCAGTATTTT. The V call is TRBV7-3, the J call TRBJ2-3; D ambiguous. V was shortened by 5 bases and J by 1 base, with 10 bases between the two germline ends. Germline V CDR1 and CDR2: SGHTA, FQGTGA. The CDR3 sequence is 14 residues long.